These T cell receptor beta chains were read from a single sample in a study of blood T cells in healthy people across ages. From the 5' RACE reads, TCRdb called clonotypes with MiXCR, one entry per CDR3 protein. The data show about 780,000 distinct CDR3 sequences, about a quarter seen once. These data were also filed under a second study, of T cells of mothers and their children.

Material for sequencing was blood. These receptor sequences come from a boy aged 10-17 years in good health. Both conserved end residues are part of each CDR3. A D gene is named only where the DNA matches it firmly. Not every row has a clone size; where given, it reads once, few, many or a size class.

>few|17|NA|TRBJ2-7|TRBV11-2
CASSFRPGHQGEVEQYF
TGTGCCAGCAGCTTTCGGCCCGGGCATCAGGGAGAGGTCGAGCAGTACTTC
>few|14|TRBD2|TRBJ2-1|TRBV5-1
CASSHTSGASFQFF
TGCGCCAGCAGCCACACTAGCGGGGCTTCTTTTCAGTTCTTC
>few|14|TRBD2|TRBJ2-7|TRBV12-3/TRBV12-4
CASSSTSGRYEQYF
TGTGCCAGCAGCTCAACTAGCGGGCGTTACGAGCAGTACTTC
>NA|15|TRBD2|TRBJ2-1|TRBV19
CASSLPGLAVNEQFF
TGTGCCAGTAGTTTACCGGGACTAGCGGTCAATGAGCAGTTCTTC
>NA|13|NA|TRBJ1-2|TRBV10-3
CAISGEGLSGYTF
TGTGCCATCAGTGGCGAGGGGCTGAGTGGCTACACCTTC
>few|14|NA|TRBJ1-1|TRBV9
CASSVDGSNTEAFF
TGTGCCAGCAGCGTAGACGGGTCCAACACTGAAGCTTTCTTT
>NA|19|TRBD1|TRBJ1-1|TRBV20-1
CSASEVVPGTGGFDTEAFF
TGCAGTGCTAGTGAGGTGGTCCCCGGGACAGGGGGATTTGACACTGAAGCTTTCTTT
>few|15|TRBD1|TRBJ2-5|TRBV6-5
CASRAGQGVGETQYF
TGTGCCAGCAGGGCGGGACAGGGGGTAGGGGAGACCCAGTACTTC
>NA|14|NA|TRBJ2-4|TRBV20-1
CSARNPIAKNIQYF
TGCAGTGCTAGAAACCCCATAGCCAAAAACATTCAGTACTTC
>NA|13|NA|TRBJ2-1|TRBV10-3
CAITRSGSNEQFF
TGTGCCATCACCCGATCCGGGAGTAATGAGCAGTTCTTC
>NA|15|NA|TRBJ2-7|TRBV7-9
CASSLDIGARDEQYF
TGTGCCAGCAGCTTAGACATTGGGGCGAGGGACGAGCAGTACTTC
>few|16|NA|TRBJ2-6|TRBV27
CASSSTGIAGANVLTF
TGTGCCAGCAGTTCTACAGGCATCGCTGGGGCCAACGTCCTGACTTTC
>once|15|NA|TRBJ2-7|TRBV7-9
CASSSRGTSSYEQYF
TGTGCCAGCAGCTCCAGGGGCACCAGCTCCTACGAGCAGTACTTC